This section outlines one T cell receptor (beta chain) sequence together with its context. Its antigen is currently unknown. The data were obtained in a study of T-cell memory formation after mild COVID-19. Study overall: TCR clusters were mostly donor specific. Findings and limits, study-wide: Among clones contracting day 15 to 85, CD4/CD8 was balanced, whereas later expanders leaned CD4+.

MiXCR, run by TCRdb on the 5' RACE reads, gives a single entry per CDR3 protein. The sample records a few hundred thousand distinct CDR3 sequences, about 10% being singletons. Specimen: PBMCs or a T cell subset sorted from them (not recorded which). The clonotype comes from a man aged 18 to 30 who had mild COVID-19 (a few samples of this study predate the infection). Cell type and time point are not known.

The CDR3 is CASQSSRRGNTGELFF. The CDR3 DNA follows: TGTGCCAGCCAATCCTCCCGAAGGGGGAACACCGGGGAGCTGTTTTTT. The rearrangement links TRBV6-6 to TRBJ2-2; tentative D call: TRBD1 (5 bases). The CDR3 has 16 residues. Trimming removed 8 bases at V and 1 base at J, with 17 bases between. Germline CDR1 MNHNY, CDR2 SVGAGI (reference sequence).